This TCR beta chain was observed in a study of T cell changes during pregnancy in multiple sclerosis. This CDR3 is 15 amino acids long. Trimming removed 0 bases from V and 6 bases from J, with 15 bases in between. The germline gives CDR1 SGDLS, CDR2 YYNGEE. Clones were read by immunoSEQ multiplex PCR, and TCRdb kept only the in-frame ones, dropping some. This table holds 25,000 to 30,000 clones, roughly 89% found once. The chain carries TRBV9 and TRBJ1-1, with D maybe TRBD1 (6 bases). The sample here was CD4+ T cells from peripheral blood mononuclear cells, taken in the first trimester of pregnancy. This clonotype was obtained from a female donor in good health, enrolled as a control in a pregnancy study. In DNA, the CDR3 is TGTGCCAGCAGCGTAGCCGGGGCAGGGGTGGCTGAAGCTTTCTTT. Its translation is CASSVAGAGVAEAFF.